Listed here are 20 T cell receptor beta chains from one sample, sequenced in a study of human CD4 T cells and Enterobacteriaceae. Assay used: immunoSEQ multiplex PCR; TCRdb lists only in-frame clones, some missing. The sample carries roughly 1,300 clones, approximately 55% recorded once. CFSE-low CD25+ ICOS+ proliferating activated T cells were FACS-sorted after roughly 6-7 days. Memory CD4+ T cells were CFSE-labeled and cultured 2:1 with antigen-pulsed autologous monocytes. The memory gate held CD4+ cells that were not CD45RA+CCR7+CD95- naive cells, over 95% pure. Sequencing input: bacteria-reactive CD4+ T cells grown in culture. Subset meaning: CFSE-low proliferating memory CD4 T cells sorted after in vitro stimulation with a heat-inactivated bacterium or M. tuberculosis lysate. The receptor source for this set is a human donor in good health.

The CDR3 here is CASSIPWQGRRTEAFF. CDR3 DNA: TGTGCCAGTAGTATACCGTGGCAGGGCAGAAGGACTGAAGCTTTCTTT. The V call is TRBV19, the J call TRBJ1-1; D might be TRBD1 (5 bases). Trimming took off 2 bases at V and 5 bases at J, with 18 bases between the two ends. CDR3 length: 16 residues. CDR1 and CDR2 (germline): LNHDA, SQIVND (reference sequence).

This chain links TRBV7-2 with TRBJ2-7; D is unclear. V lost 4 bases, J lost 7 bases, and 11 bases lay in between. From germline, CDR1 is SGHTA and CDR2 FQGNSA. CDR3 length: 12 amino acids. The CDR3 protein is CASSSHLWEQYF. The DNA for the CDR3 is TGTGCCAGCAGCTCCCATCTTTGGGAGCAGTACTTC.

By proportion, this clone is large. The V and J genes are TRBV19 and TRBJ2-2; no definite D call. Germline CDR1 and CDR2: LNHDA and SQIVND (reference sequence). The CDR3 extends over 13 amino acids. The germline V and J ends were trimmed by 4 bases and 1 base, with 4 bases remaining between them. The CDR3 here is CASSNQNTGELFF. For the CDR3, the DNA is TGTGCCAGTAGTAACCAGAACACCGGGGAGCTGTTTTTT. Full variable domain (remainder filled in from reference TRBV19 and TRBJ2-2): DGGITQSPKYLFRKEGQNVTLSCEQNLNHDAMYWYRQDPGQGLRLIYYSQIVNDFQKGDIAEGYSVSREKKESFPLTVTSAQKNPTAFYLCASSNQNTGELFFGEGSRLTVL.

The rearrangement uses TRBV28 and TRBJ2-7; 7 bases line up with TRBD1. Germline lookup yields CDR1 MDHEN and CDR2 SYDVKM. The CDR3 has 13 amino acids. The ends lost 7 bases at V and 5 bases at J; junction bases unmatched: 8. The CDR3 DNA is TGTGCCAGCACCTTGACAGGGCTCGACGAGCAGTACTTC. Translation: CASTLTGLDEQYF.

The J gene is TRBJ2-2, the V gene TRBV6-5; 9 positions match TRBD2. CDR3 length: 16 amino acids. Germline trimming cut 0 bases from V and 6 bases from J; bases unmatched to any gene: 5. In germline, CDR1 is MNHEY, CDR2 SVGAGI. DNA of the CDR3: TGTGCCAGCAGTTACTCGGCGGGAGGGGTCGCCGGGGAGCTGTTTTTT. This codes for CASSYSAGGVAGELFF.

A few counts support this clone. The CDR3 protein is CASSPGGNEQFF. CDR3 nucleotides: TGCGCCAGCAGCCCAGGGGGTAATGAGCAGTTCTTC. The chain couples TRBV4-1 to TRBJ2-1; 7 nucleotides align to TRBD1. The CDR3 extends over 12 amino acids. J was trimmed by 7 bases and V by 4 bases; bases with no gene match: 1. Germline CDR1 is MGHRA and CDR2 is YSYEKL.

This sequence joins TRBV6-5 and TRBJ2-5; the D gene is possibly TRBD2 (5 bases). The germline V gene has CDR1 MNHEY and CDR2 SVGAGI. The ends were cut back, 0 bases at V and 9 bases at J, with 17 bases in the middle. The CDR3 consists of 15 residues. The CDR3 protein is CASSYSRSGPGAQYF. In nucleotides, the CDR3 is TGTGCCAGCAGTTACTCGCGGAGCGGCCCTGGGGCCCAGTACTTC.

The chain has TRBV19 and TRBJ2-5, with 7 bases aligning to TRBD1. The CDR3 loop spans 14 amino acids. Germline V gives CDR1 LNHDA, CDR2 SQIVND (reference sequence). V lost 4 bases, J lost 1 base, and 3 bases stayed unmatched. CDR3 coding DNA: TGTGCCAGTAGTACTCCAGGGGGCCAAGAGACCCAGTACTTC. As protein: CASSTPGGQETQYF.

DNA for the CDR3: TGTGCCAGCTCACCGTATCCCGGGACAGGGGGCAGCATTCAGTACTTC. Translated, it gives CASSPYPGTGGSIQYF. The chain joins TRBV18 to TRBJ2-4; 12 bases line up with TRBD1. Germline values: CDR1 KGHSH, CDR2 LQKENI. Trimming cost V 3 bases and J 9 bases; bases outside gene matches: 9. This CDR3 region has 16 residues.

The chain uses TRBV2 and TRBJ2-5; D is undetermined. V gave up 5 bases and J gave up 5 bases, with 3 bases separating them. CDR3 length: 10 amino acids. Germline V gene lookup returns CDR1 SNHLY and CDR2 FYNNEI. CDR3 sequence: CASSTETQYF. CDR3 in DNA: TGTGCCAGCAGTACCGAGACCCAGTACTTC.

This clone was detected only a few times. Other DNA sequences within the sample encode an identical CDR3. The CDR3 coding sequence is TGTGCCAGCAGCCAAGAGGGACAGGGAAGCACAGATACGCAGTATTTT. This sequence encodes CASSQEGQGSTDTQYF. The V and J genes are TRBV14 and TRBJ2-3, with 9 nucleotides matching TRBD1. The CDR3 extends over 16 amino acids. V trimming: 0 bases; J trimming: 0 bases; junction bases outside the gene matches: 1. Germline V gene data show CDR1 as SGHDN and CDR2 as FVKESK. Filled out from reference TRBV14 and TRBJ2-3, the complete variable domain reads EAGVTQFPSHSVIEKGQTVTLRCDPISGHDNLYWYRRVMGKEIKFLLHFVKESKQDESGMPNNRFLAERTGGTYSTLKVQPAELEDSGVYFCASSQEGQGSTDTQYFGPGTRLTVL.

This clone was observed a handful of times. The V call is TRBV7-2, the J call TRBJ1-2, with 7 bases aligning to TRBD1. CDR3 length: 15 amino acids. Trimming removed 5 bases from V and 4 bases from J; junction bases left unmatched: 10. Germline loops: CDR1 SGHTA, CDR2 FQGNSA. In DNA, the CDR3 is TGTGCCAGCAGCACTATGACAGGGTCCGCCTATGGCTACACCTTC. Translating gives CASSTMTGSAYGYTF.

This sequence joins TRBV5-8 and TRBJ2-7, with 10 bases aligning to TRBD1. Germline CDR1 and CDR2: SGHTS and YDEGEE. With V trimmed by 5 bases and J by 3 bases, 8 bases remained unmatched. This CDR3 comprises 15 residues. The CDR3 spells CASSSGQGDFYEQYF. The CDR3 DNA is TGTGCCAGCAGTTCCGGACAGGGGGACTTCTACGAGCAGTACTTC.

This clone has only a few counts. The gene calls are TRBV11-2 and TRBJ1-1, with TRBD1 matching 8 bases. V shed 1 base and J 3 bases; nucleotides not matched to a gene: 7. This CDR3 is built from 16 residues. Germline loops: CDR1 SGHAT, CDR2 FQNNGV. The CDR3 spells CASSLGDWTGHTEAFF. The CDR3, as DNA: TGTGCCAGCAGCTTAGGCGACTGGACAGGGCACACTGAAGCTTTCTTT.

V gene TRBV7-2 combines with J gene TRBJ2-5, with 8 nucleotides matching TRBD2. J lost 4 bases, V lost 0 bases, and 10 bases had no gene match. The CDR3 is 17 amino acids. CDR1 and CDR2 (germline): SGHTA, FQGNSA. The chain's CDR3 is CASSLAASAGVGETQYF. The CDR3 DNA sequence: TGTGCCAGCAGCTTAGCGGCGTCAGCGGGAGTGGGAGAGACCCAGTACTTC.

The chain couples TRBV5-1 to TRBJ1-1; 12 nucleotides align to TRBD1. The CDR3 is made up of 15 amino acids. The junction had 4 bases not matched to a gene; V was cut back by 3 bases and J by 4 bases. Germline V gene sequence: CDR1 SGHRS, CDR2 YFSETQ. The chain's CDR3 is CASSWGTGGITEAFF. The CDR3 coding sequence is TGCGCCAGCAGCTGGGGGACAGGGGGCATCACTGAAGCTTTCTTT.

This clone was seen a few times. This chain connects TRBV19 to TRBJ2-3; no clear D. Germline CDR1 is LNHDA and CDR2 is SQIVND (reference sequence). This CDR3 has 12 amino acids. V lost 5 bases and J 7 bases, leaving 10 bases between the germline ends. The CDR3 loop reads CASSAVRYTQYF. CDR3 bases: TGTGCCAGTAGTGCCGTGAGGTATACGCAGTATTTT.

The chain combines TRBV29-1 with TRBJ2-1; TRBD1 matches at 9 bases. V trimming: 4 bases; J trimming: 5 bases; junction bases outside the gene matches: 6. Germline V gene lookup returns CDR1 SQVTM and CDR2 ANQGSEA. The length of the CDR3 is 14 residues. CDR3 residues: CSVVRTGENNEQFF. The CDR3 DNA is TGCAGCGTTGTTCGGACAGGGGAGAACAATGAGCAGTTCTTC.

In this sample, this clone is medium-sized. This rearrangement joins TRBV2 to TRBJ1-4; no definite D call. Germline V gives CDR1 SNHLY, CDR2 FYNNEI. The V end lost 7 bases, the J end lost 3 bases, and 9 bases lay between the germline ends. CDR3 length: 13 residues. The CDR3 sequence: CASTRQANEKLFF. CDR3 nucleotides: TGTGCCAGCACAAGGCAGGCTAATGAAAAACTGTTTTTT.

The chain combines TRBV5-1 with TRBJ1-2; no firm D call. CDR1 is SGHRS, CDR2 YFSETQ, per germline. The CDR3 spans 14 residues. With 8 bases removed from V and 5 bases from J, the gap between germline ends came to 19 bases. Written as DNA, the CDR3 is TGCGCCAGGTCGAACGGCCATACACTTTATGGCTACACCTTC. This gives the protein CARSNGHTLYGYTF.